Listed here are 5 T cell receptor beta chains from one sample, sequenced in a study of blood T cell repertoires in COVID-19. Here immunoSEQ multiplex PCR was the method, and the copy in TCRdb shows in-frame clones only, minus some. The sample lists 160,000 or so clones, over 75% occurring once. Sequencing used PBMCs or T cells enriched from blood (not recorded which). The source is a woman aged 45-65 years who had recovered from COVID-19.

This chain connects TRBV7-2 to TRBJ1-1, with D possibly matching TRBD1 (6 bases). This CDR3 is built from 13 residues. Germline loops: CDR1 SGHTA, CDR2 FQGNSA. The germline V and J ends were trimmed by 5 bases and 10 bases, with 17 bases remaining between them. CDR3 DNA sequence: TGTGCCAGCAGCCCGCGGGGGGGCTTCGGAGCTTTCTTT. Amino acids: CASSPRGGFGAFF.

This chain links TRBV19 with TRBJ1-6, with 8 bases matching TRBD1. Trimming at V came to 10 bases and at J to 15 bases, leaving 8 bases not matched to a gene. Germline V CDR1 and CDR2: LNHDA, SQIVND (reference sequence). The CDR3 covers 11 residues. As DNA, the CDR3 is TGTGCCACAACAGGGGGGAATTACCTCCACTTT. This encodes CATTGGNYLHF.

This clone was seen once. The chain's CDR3 is CASMMTASGVRTQYF. DNA for the CDR3: TGTGCCAGCATGATGACTGCTAGCGGGGTACGGACCCAGTACTTC. This chain links TRBV2 with TRBJ2-5, with 9 bases that match TRBD2. V lost 7 bases and J lost 7; bases outside the gene matches: 13. This CDR3 is 15 amino acids long. In germline, CDR1 is SNHLY, CDR2 FYNNEI.

The CDR3 spells CASSRLLITDTQYF. CDR3 nucleotide sequence: TGCGCCAGCAGCCGCCTACTTATCACAGATACGCAGTATTTT. V gene TRBV5-1 combines with J gene TRBJ2-3; D gene uncertain. This CDR3 spans 14 amino acids. Germline values: CDR1 SGHRS, CDR2 YFSETQ. V shed 4 bases and J shed 2 bases, with 11 bases lying between them.

V is TRBV9 and J is TRBJ1-3; D may be TRBD1 (6 bases). The V end was cut by 0 bases, the J end by 0 bases, with 7 bases between. The germline gives CDR1 SGDLS, CDR2 YYNGEE. The CDR3 has 15 residues. CDR3 region: CASSVGQASGNTIYF. The CDR3 coding sequence is TGTGCCAGCAGCGTAGGACAGGCCTCTGGAAACACCATATATTTT.